This T cell receptor (beta chain) emerged from a study of blood T cell repertoires in COVID-19. Study-level information: PBMCs, B-cell-depleted T cells, or T cells provided the cDNA or gDNA that made up the material.

Seattle's cohort entered during active infection and was followed longitudinally. This table comes from immunoSEQ multiplex PCR, and its TCRdb copy is limited to in-frame clones, with some not included. The sample consists of 200,000 to 250,000 clones, approximately 80% of them appearing once. Between the trimmed V and J ends, which lost 6 bases and 14 bases, there was a span of 16 bases. The CDR3 totals 11 residues. V usage is TRBV12-3 or TRBV12-4 and J usage is TRBJ1-1; TRBD1 might be the D (5 bases). The origin of this receptor is a woman at least 80 years old with COVID-19, enrolled during active disease. Sample: peripheral blood. CDR3 bases: TGTGCCAGCAGCCTTGGGGCACGCGGCTTCTTT. Amino acids: CASSLGARGFF.